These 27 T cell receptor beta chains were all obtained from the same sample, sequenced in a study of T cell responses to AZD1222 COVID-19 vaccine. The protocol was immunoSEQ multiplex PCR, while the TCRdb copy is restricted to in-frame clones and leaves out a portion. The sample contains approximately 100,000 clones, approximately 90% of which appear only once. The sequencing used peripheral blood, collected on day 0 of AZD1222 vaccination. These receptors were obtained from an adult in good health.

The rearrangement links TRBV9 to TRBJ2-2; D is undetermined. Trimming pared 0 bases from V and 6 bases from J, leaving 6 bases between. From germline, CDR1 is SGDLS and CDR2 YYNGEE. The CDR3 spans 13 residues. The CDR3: CASSVAVPGELFF. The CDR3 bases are TGTGCCAGCAGCGTAGCGGTTCCCGGGGAGCTGTTTTTT.

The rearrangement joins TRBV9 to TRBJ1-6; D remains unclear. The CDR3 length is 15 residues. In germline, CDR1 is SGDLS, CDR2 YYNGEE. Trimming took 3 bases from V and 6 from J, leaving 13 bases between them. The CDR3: CASSDSREANSPLHF. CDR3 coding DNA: TGTGCCAGCAGCGATTCGAGGGAGGCTAATTCACCCCTCCACTTT.

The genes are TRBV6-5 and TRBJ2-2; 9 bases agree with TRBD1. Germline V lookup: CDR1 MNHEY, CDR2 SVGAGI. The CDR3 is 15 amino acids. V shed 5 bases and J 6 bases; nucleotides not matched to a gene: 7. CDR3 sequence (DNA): TGTGCCAGCAGTAAACAGGGGGCAGCCGCCGGGGAGCTGTTTTTT. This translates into CASSKQGAAAGELFF.

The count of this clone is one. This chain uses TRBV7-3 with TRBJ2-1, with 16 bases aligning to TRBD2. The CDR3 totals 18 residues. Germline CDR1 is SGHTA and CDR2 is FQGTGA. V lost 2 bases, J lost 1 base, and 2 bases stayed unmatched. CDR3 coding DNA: TGTGCCAGCAGCTTAGGGACTAGCGGGAGGGGGTCCTACAATGAGCAGTTCTTC. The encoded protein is CASSLGTSGRGSYNEQFF.

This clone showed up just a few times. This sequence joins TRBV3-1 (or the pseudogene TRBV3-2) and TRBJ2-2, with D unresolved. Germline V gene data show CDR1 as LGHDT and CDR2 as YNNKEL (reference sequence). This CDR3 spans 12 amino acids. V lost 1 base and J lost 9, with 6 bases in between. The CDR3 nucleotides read TGTGCCAGCAGCCAAGGTCGGAGGGAGCTGTTTTTT. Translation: CASSQGRRELFF.

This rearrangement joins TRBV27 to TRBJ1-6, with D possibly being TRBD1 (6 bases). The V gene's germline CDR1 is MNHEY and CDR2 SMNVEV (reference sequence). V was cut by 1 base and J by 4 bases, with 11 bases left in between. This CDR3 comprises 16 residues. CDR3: CASSLYRTAYNSPLHF. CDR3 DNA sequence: TGTGCCAGCAGTTTATATAGGACAGCGTATAATTCACCCCTCCACTTT.

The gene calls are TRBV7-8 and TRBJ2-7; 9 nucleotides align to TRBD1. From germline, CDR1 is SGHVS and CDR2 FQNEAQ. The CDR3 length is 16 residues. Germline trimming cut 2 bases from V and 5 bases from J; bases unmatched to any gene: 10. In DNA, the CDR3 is TGTGCCAGCAGCTTAAGCGCGGGGACAGGGAGCAACGAGCAGTACTTC. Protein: CASSLSAGTGSNEQYF.

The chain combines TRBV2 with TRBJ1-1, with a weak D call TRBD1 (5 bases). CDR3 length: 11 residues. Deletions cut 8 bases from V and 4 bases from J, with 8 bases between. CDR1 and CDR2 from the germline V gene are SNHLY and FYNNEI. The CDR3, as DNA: TGTGCCAGCCGACAGTCCACTGAAGCTTTCTTT. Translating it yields CASRQSTEAFF.

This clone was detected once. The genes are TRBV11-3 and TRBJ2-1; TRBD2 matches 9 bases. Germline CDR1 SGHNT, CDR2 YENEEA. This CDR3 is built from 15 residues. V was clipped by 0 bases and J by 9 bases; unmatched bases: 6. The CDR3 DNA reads TGTGCCAGCAGCTTAGAAGCGGGGGGCCGGAGTGAGCAGTTCTTC. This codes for CASSLEAGGRSEQFF.

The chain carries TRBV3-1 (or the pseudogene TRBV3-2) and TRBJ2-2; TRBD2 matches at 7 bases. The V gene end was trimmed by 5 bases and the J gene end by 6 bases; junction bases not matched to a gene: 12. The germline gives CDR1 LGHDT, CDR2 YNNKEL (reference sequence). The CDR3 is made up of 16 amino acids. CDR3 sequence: CASSSGRGSLPGELFF. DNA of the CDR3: TGTGCCAGCAGCTCAGGGAGGGGTTCACTTCCCGGGGAGCTGTTTTTT.

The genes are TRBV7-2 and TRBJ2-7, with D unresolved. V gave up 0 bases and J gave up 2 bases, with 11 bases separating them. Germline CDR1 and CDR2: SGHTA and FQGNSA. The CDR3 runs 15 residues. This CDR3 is CASSLAAATAYEQYF. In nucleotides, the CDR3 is TGTGCCAGCAGCTTAGCGGCGGCGACTGCCTACGAGCAGTACTTC.

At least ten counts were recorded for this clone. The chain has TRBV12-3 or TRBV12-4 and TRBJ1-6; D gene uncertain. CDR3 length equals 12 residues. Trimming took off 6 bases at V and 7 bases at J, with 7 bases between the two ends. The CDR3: CASSGENSPLHF. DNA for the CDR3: TGTGCCAGCAGCGGGGAGAATTCACCCCTCCACTTT.

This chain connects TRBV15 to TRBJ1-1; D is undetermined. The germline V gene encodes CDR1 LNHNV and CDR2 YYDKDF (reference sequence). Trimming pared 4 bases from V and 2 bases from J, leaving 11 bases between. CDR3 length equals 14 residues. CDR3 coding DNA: TGTGCCACCAGCACGCCTTCAGTAAACACTGAAGCTTTCTTT. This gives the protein CATSTPSVNTEAFF.

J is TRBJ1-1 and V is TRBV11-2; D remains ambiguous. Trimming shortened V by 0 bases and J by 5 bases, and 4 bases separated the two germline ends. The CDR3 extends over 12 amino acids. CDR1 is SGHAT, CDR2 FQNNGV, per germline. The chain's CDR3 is CASSLEKTEAFF. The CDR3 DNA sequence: TGTGCCAGCAGCTTAGAAAAAACTGAAGCTTTCTTT.

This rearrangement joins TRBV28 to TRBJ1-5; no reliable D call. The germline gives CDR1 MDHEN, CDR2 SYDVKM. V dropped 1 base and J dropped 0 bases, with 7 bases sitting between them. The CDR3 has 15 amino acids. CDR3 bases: TGTGCCAGCAGTTTATCTGGGTATAGCAATCAGCCCCAGCATTTT. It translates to CASSLSGYSNQPQHF. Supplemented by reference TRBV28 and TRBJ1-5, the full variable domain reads DVKVTQSSRYLVKRTGEKVFLECVQDMDHENMFWYRQDPGLGLRLIYFSYDVKMKEKGDIPEGYSVSREKKERFSLILESASTNQTSMYLCASSLSGYSNQPQHFGDGTRLSIL.

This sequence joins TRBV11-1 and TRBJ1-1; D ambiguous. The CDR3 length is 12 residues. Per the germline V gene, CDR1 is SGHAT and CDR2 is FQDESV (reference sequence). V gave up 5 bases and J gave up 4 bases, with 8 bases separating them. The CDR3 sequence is CASSSWVTEAFF. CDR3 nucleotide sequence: TGTGCCAGCAGCAGTTGGGTCACTGAAGCTTTCTTT.

The CDR3 region is CATSTGRGASGELFF. The CDR3 DNA sequence: TGTGCCACCAGCACGGGCAGGGGAGCATCCGGGGAGCTGTTTTTT. The chain carries TRBV15 and TRBJ2-2; tentatively, D is TRBD1 (6 bases). Trimming took off 4 bases at V and 6 bases at J, with 15 bases between the two ends. CDR1 and CDR2 (germline): LNHNV, YYDKDF (reference sequence). This CDR3 is 15 amino acids long.

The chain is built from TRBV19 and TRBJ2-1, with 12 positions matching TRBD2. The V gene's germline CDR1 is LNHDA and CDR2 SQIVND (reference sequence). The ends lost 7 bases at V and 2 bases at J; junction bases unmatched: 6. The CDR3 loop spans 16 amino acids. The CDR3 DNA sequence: TGTGCCAGTATTTCTCTAGCGGGAGGGCCCTACAATGAGCAGTTCTTC. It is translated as CASISLAGGPYNEQFF.

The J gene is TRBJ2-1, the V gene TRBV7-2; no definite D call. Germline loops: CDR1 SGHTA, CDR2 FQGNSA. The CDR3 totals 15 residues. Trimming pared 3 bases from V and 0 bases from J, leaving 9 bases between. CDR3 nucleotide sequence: TGTGCCAGCAGCTTTACAAGCAGCTCCTACAATGAGCAGTTCTTC. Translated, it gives CASSFTSSSYNEQFF.

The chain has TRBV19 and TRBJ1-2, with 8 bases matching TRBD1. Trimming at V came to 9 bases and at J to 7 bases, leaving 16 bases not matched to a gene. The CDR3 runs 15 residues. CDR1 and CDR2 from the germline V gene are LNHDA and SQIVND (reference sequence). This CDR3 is CASDGTGQKAGGYTF. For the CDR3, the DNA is TGTGCCAGCGACGGGACAGGCCAAAAGGCGGGTGGCTACACCTTC.

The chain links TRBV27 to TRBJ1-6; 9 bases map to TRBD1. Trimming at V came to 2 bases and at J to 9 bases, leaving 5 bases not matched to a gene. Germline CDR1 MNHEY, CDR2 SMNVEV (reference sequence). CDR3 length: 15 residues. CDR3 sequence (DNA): TGTGCCAGCAGTTTAGGCCGGGACAGGGCTTCACCCCTCCACTTT. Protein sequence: CASSLGRDRASPLHF.

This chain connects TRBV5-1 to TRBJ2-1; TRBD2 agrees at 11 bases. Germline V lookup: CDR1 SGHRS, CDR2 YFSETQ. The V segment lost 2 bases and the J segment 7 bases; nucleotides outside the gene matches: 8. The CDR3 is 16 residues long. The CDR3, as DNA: TGCGCCAGCAGCTTACTAGCGGGAGAGGTAAGGAATGAGCAGTTCTTC. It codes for CASSLLAGEVRNEQFF.

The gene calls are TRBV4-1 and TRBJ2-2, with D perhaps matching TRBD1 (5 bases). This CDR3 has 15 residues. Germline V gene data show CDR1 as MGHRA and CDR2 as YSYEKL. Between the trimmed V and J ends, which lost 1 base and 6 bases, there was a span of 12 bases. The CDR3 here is CASSQAGRGPGELFF. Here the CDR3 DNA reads TGCGCCAGCAGCCAAGCCGGAAGGGGTCCCGGGGAGCTGTTTTTT.

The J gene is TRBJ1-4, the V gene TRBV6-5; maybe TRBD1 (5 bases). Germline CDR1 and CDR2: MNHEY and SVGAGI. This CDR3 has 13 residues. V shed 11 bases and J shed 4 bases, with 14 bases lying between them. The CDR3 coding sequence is TGTGCCGCGGGGGACTGGGGTAATGAAAAACTGTTTTTT. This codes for CAAGDWGNEKLFF.

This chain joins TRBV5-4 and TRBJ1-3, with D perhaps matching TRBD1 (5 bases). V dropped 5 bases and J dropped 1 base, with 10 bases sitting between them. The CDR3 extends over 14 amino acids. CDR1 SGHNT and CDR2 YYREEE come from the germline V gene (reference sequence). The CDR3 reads CASRLGVSGNTIYF. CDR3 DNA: TGTGCCAGCAGATTAGGGGTGTCTGGAAACACCATATATTTT.

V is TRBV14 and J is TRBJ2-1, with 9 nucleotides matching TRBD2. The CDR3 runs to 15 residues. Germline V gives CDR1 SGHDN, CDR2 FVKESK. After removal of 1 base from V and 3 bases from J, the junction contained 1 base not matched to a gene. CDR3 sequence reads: CASSQGLAVYNEQFF. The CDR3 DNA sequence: TGTGCCAGCAGCCAAGGACTAGCGGTCTACAATGAGCAGTTCTTC.

The CDR3 spells CASSRPTNTGELFF. DNA of the CDR3: TGTGCCAGCAGCCGCCCCACGAACACCGGGGAGCTGTTTTTT. The chain combines TRBV3-1 (or the pseudogene TRBV3-2) with TRBJ2-2; D remains unclear. In germline, CDR1 is LGHDT, CDR2 YNNKEL (reference sequence). The CDR3 consists of 14 residues. Trimming removed 4 bases at V and 0 bases at J, with 6 bases between.